A selection of T cell receptor beta chains follows, all from one sample in a study of blood T cell repertoires in COVID-19. The assay was immunoSEQ multiplex PCR, and TCRdb's table has in-frame clones only and misses some. The profile shows tens of thousands of clones, roughly 82% of them singletons. Sequencing was performed on peripheral blood. The receptors derive from a woman aged 55-70 years with acute or convalescent COVID-19. Both conserved end residues are part of each CDR3. The D gene is left open where the match is weak. Not every row has a clone size; where given, it reads once, few, many or a size class.

d_call: .; cdr3_length: 13; j_call: TRBJ1-1; v_call: TRBV6-5; clone_size: .; cdr3_aa: CASSTTQGTEAFF; cdr3_nt: TGTGCCAGCAGTACCACCCAGGGGACTGAAGCTTTCTTT
d_call: TRBD2; cdr3_length: 14; j_call: TRBJ2-7; v_call: TRBV7-2; clone_size: .; cdr3_aa: CASSALAGGPEQYF; cdr3_nt: TGTGCCAGCAGCGCCCTAGCGGGGGGGCCCGAGCAGTACTTC
d_call: TRBD1; cdr3_length: 15; j_call: TRBJ1-6; v_call: TRBV7-2; clone_size: .; cdr3_aa: CASRRVAGGISPLHF; cdr3_nt: TGTGCCAGCAGACGGGTGGCAGGGGGTATCTCACCCCTCCACTTT
d_call: .; cdr3_length: 16; j_call: TRBJ2-1; v_call: TRBV4-1; clone_size: .; cdr3_aa: CASSQDQVGANNEQFF; cdr3_nt: TGCGCCAGCAGCCAAGATCAGGTAGGGGCAAACAATGAGCAGTTCTTC
d_call: .; cdr3_length: 13; j_call: TRBJ2-3; v_call: TRBV24-1; clone_size: .; cdr3_aa: CATSDLPTDTQYF; cdr3_nt: TGTGCCACCAGTGATTTGCCTACAGATACGCAGTATTTT
d_call: .; cdr3_length: 15; j_call: TRBJ2-1; v_call: TRBV7-2; clone_size: .; cdr3_aa: CASSEASPSYNEQFF; cdr3_nt: TGTGCCAGCAGTGAGGCTAGCCCCTCCTACAATGAGCAGTTCTTC
d_call: .; cdr3_length: 12; j_call: TRBJ1-1; v_call: TRBV19; clone_size: .; cdr3_aa: CASSEDINGAFF; cdr3_nt: TGTGCCAGTAGTGAAGACATCAACGGTGCTTTCTTT
d_call: .; cdr3_length: 15; j_call: TRBJ2-7; v_call: TRBV3-1/TRBV3-2; clone_size: few; cdr3_aa: CASSQAAGSSYEQYF; cdr3_nt: TGTGCCAGCAGCCAAGCGGCGGGGAGCTCCTACGAGCAGTACTTC
d_call: TRBD1; cdr3_length: 15; j_call: TRBJ1-2; v_call: TRBV28; clone_size: .; cdr3_aa: CASRPQGAANYGYTF; cdr3_nt: TGTGCCAGCAGACCCCAGGGGGCCGCTAACTATGGCTACACCTTC
d_call: TRBD1; cdr3_length: 11; j_call: TRBJ1-3; v_call: TRBV15; clone_size: few; cdr3_aa: CATSKGATIYF; cdr3_nt: TGTGCCACCAGCAAGGGGGCCACCATATATTTT
d_call: .; cdr3_length: 16; j_call: TRBJ1-3; v_call: TRBV4-1; clone_size: .; cdr3_aa: CASSQEVTVSGNTIYF; cdr3_nt: TGCGCCAGCAGCCAAGAAGTCACAGTCTCTGGAAACACCATATATTTT
d_call: .; cdr3_length: 15; j_call: TRBJ1-3; v_call: TRBV6-5; clone_size: .; cdr3_aa: CASSLRRDSGNTIYF; cdr3_nt: TGTGCCAGCAGTCTTAGACGGGACTCTGGAAACACCATATATTTT
d_call: .; cdr3_length: 16; j_call: TRBJ1-5; v_call: TRBV21-1; clone_size: once; cdr3_aa: CASSQQGQSKNQPQHF; cdr3_nt: TGTGCCAGCAGCCAACAGGGACAAAGCAAAAATCAGCCCCAGCATTTT
d_call: TRBD1; cdr3_length: 18; j_call: TRBJ2-2; v_call: TRBV11-2; clone_size: .; cdr3_aa: CASSQGTGGVSRTGELFF; cdr3_nt: TGTGCCAGCAGCCAAGGGACAGGGGGCGTCAGTCGCACCGGGGAGCTGTTTTTT
d_call: TRBD1; cdr3_length: 16; j_call: TRBJ1-2; v_call: TRBV4-2; clone_size: .; cdr3_aa: CASSQAPGQGAVGYTF; cdr3_nt: TGTGCCAGCAGCCAAGCTCCGGGACAGGGGGCGGTTGGCTACACCTTC
d_call: TRBD1; cdr3_length: 15; j_call: TRBJ2-2; v_call: TRBV5-1; clone_size: few; cdr3_aa: CASSGGTGNTGELFF; cdr3_nt: TGCGCCAGCAGCGGAGGGACAGGGAACACCGGGGAGCTGTTTTTT
d_call: TRBD2; cdr3_length: 13; j_call: TRBJ2-1; v_call: TRBV29-1; clone_size: .; cdr3_aa: CSVGTSGSYEQFF; cdr3_nt: TGCAGCGTCGGGACTAGCGGGAGTTATGAGCAGTTCTTC
d_call: .; cdr3_length: 14; j_call: TRBJ2-7; v_call: TRBV5-1; clone_size: .; cdr3_aa: CASSLGGRSVEQYF; cdr3_nt: TGCGCCAGCAGCTTGGGGGGCAGGTCGGTGGAGCAGTACTTC
d_call: TRBD1; cdr3_length: 12; j_call: TRBJ1-2; v_call: TRBV6-5; clone_size: .; cdr3_aa: CATLTGYEGYTF; cdr3_nt: TGTGCCACCTTGACAGGGTACGAAGGCTACACCTTC
d_call: TRBD1; cdr3_length: 18; j_call: TRBJ1-2; v_call: TRBV27; clone_size: few; cdr3_aa: CASTSRGGQGIRADGYTF; cdr3_nt: TGTGCCAGCACGTCCCGGGGGGGACAGGGTATCCGAGCGGATGGCTACACCTTC
d_call: .; cdr3_length: 15; j_call: TRBJ2-5; v_call: TRBV7-9; clone_size: few; cdr3_aa: CASSLGQAYQETQYF; cdr3_nt: TGTGCCAGCAGCTTAGGACAGGCCTACCAAGAGACCCAGTACTTC
d_call: .; cdr3_length: 13; j_call: TRBJ2-4; v_call: TRBV6-5; clone_size: .; cdr3_aa: CASTQSPGNIQYF; cdr3_nt: TGTGCCAGCACCCAAAGTCCAGGGAACATTCAGTACTTC
d_call: TRBD1; cdr3_length: 15; j_call: TRBJ1-1; v_call: TRBV7-9; clone_size: .; cdr3_aa: CASSLPDRGRVEAFF; cdr3_nt: TGTGCCAGCAGCTTACCCGACAGGGGGCGAGTTGAAGCTTTCTTT
d_call: TRBD2; cdr3_length: 15; j_call: TRBJ2-1; v_call: TRBV5-4; clone_size: .; cdr3_aa: CASSKLAGEDNEQFF; cdr3_nt: TGTGCCAGCAGCAAACTAGCGGGGGAGGACAATGAGCAGTTCTTC
d_call: .; cdr3_length: 16; j_call: TRBJ2-1; v_call: TRBV5-1; clone_size: .; cdr3_aa: CASSLVPTASYNEQFF; cdr3_nt: TGCGCCAGCAGCTTGGTCCCAACTGCCTCCTACAATGAGCAGTTCTTC
d_call: .; cdr3_length: 15; j_call: TRBJ2-1; v_call: TRBV28; clone_size: .; cdr3_aa: CASSQFRAGRNEQFF; cdr3_nt: TGTGCCAGCAGTCAATTTCGGGCGGGACGCAATGAGCAGTTCTTC
d_call: .; cdr3_length: 16; j_call: TRBJ1-3; v_call: TRBV15; clone_size: few; cdr3_aa: CATSRGSGHSGNTIYF; cdr3_nt: TGTGCCACCAGCAGAGGGTCAGGGCACTCTGGAAACACCATATATTTT
d_call: TRBD1; cdr3_length: 16; j_call: TRBJ1-1; v_call: TRBV28; clone_size: .; cdr3_aa: CASSSRTGWTNTEAFF; cdr3_nt: TGTGCCAGCAGTTCCCGGACAGGGTGGACGAACACTGAAGCTTTCTTT
d_call: .; cdr3_length: 14; j_call: TRBJ2-7; v_call: TRBV21-1; clone_size: few; cdr3_aa: CASSKGDRAYEQYF; cdr3_nt: TGTGCCAGCAGCAAAGGGGACAGGGCCTACGAGCAGTACTTC
d_call: TRBD2; cdr3_length: 15; j_call: TRBJ2-1; v_call: TRBV6-5; clone_size: .; cdr3_aa: CASRRLAGGYNEQFF; cdr3_nt: TGTGCCAGCAGGCGACTAGCGGGGGGGTACAATGAGCAGTTCTTC
d_call: TRBD1; cdr3_length: 14; j_call: TRBJ2-2; v_call: TRBV5-1; clone_size: .; cdr3_aa: CASSWGQGTGELFF; cdr3_nt: TGCGCCAGCAGCTGGGGACAGGGCACGGGGGAGCTGTTTTTT
d_call: TRBD1; cdr3_length: 14; j_call: TRBJ1-1; v_call: TRBV27; clone_size: .; cdr3_aa: CASSLTRDSSEAFF; cdr3_nt: TGTGCCAGCAGTCTAACCCGGGACAGCTCAGAAGCTTTCTTT
d_call: TRBD1; cdr3_length: 13; j_call: TRBJ1-6; v_call: TRBV30; clone_size: .; cdr3_aa: CAWRGQGASPLHF; cdr3_nt: TGTGCCTGGAGGGGACAGGGGGCTTCACCCCTCCACTTT
d_call: .; cdr3_length: 14; j_call: TRBJ2-1; v_call: TRBV2; clone_size: .; cdr3_aa: CASISEGARYEQFF; cdr3_nt: TGTGCCAGCATTTCGGAGGGGGCGCGTTATGAGCAGTTCTTC
d_call: .; cdr3_length: 16; j_call: TRBJ1-5; v_call: TRBV21-1; clone_size: .; cdr3_aa: CASSTRTGGPNQPQHF; cdr3_nt: TGTGCCAGCAGCACACGGACAGGGGGCCCGAATCAGCCCCAGCATTTT
d_call: .; cdr3_length: 15; j_call: TRBJ2-1; v_call: TRBV28; clone_size: once; cdr3_aa: CASSDLGSSYNEQFF; cdr3_nt: TGTGCCAGCAGCGACTTGGGGAGCTCCTACAATGAGCAGTTCTTC
d_call: TRBD1; cdr3_length: 15; j_call: TRBJ1-6; v_call: TRBV5-1; clone_size: .; cdr3_aa: CASSDGQGYNSPLHF; cdr3_nt: TGCGCCAGCAGCGACGGACAGGGATATAATTCACCCCTCCACTTT
d_call: TRBD1; cdr3_length: 15; j_call: TRBJ1-2; v_call: TRBV3-1/TRBV3-2; clone_size: .; cdr3_aa: CASSLPGQGRDGYTF; cdr3_nt: TGTGCCAGCAGCCTTCCGGGACAGGGTAGAGATGGCTACACCTTC
d_call: .; cdr3_length: 15; j_call: TRBJ2-7; v_call: TRBV5-4; clone_size: .; cdr3_aa: CASSTRTAAGKEQYF; cdr3_nt: TGTGCCAGCAGCACCCGGACAGCGGCAGGAAAAGAGCAGTACTTC
d_call: .; cdr3_length: 13; j_call: TRBJ2-1; v_call: TRBV20-1; clone_size: .; cdr3_aa: CSASLAGFRGQFF; cdr3_nt: TGCAGTGCTAGTCTGGCGGGGTTCAGAGGGCAGTTCTTC
d_call: .; cdr3_length: 15; j_call: TRBJ1-2; v_call: TRBV20-1; clone_size: .; cdr3_aa: CSASSTPRGFYGYTF; cdr3_nt: TGCAGTGCTAGTTCGACGCCTCGGGGGTTCTATGGCTACACCTTC
d_call: TRBD1; cdr3_length: 18; j_call: TRBJ2-2; v_call: TRBV9; clone_size: .; cdr3_aa: CASSVGKRGGQKAGELFF; cdr3_nt: TGTGCCAGCAGCGTAGGGAAAAGAGGGGGACAGAAGGCCGGGGAGCTGTTTTTT
d_call: TRBD1; cdr3_length: 16; j_call: TRBJ1-4; v_call: TRBV7-9; clone_size: .; cdr3_aa: CASSENPDRGHEKLFF; cdr3_nt: TGTGCCAGCAGCGAAAACCCCGACAGGGGACATGAAAAACTGTTTTTT
d_call: .; cdr3_length: 15; j_call: TRBJ1-5; v_call: TRBV6-5; clone_size: .; cdr3_aa: CASSTQGGGNQPQHF; cdr3_nt: TGTGCCAGCAGCACGCAGGGTGGCGGCAATCAGCCCCAGCATTTT
d_call: .; cdr3_length: 15; j_call: TRBJ1-5; v_call: TRBV28; clone_size: .; cdr3_aa: CASTMTGVGNQPQHF; cdr3_nt: TGTGCCAGCACCATGACGGGGGTAGGCAATCAGCCCCAGCATTTT
d_call: .; cdr3_length: 17; j_call: TRBJ1-1; v_call: TRBV19; clone_size: once; cdr3_aa: CASSIDREGPRNTEAFF; cdr3_nt: TGTGCCAGTAGTATAGATCGCGAGGGCCCCAGAAACACTGAAGCTTTCTTT
d_call: .; cdr3_length: 13; j_call: TRBJ1-5; v_call: TRBV14; clone_size: .; cdr3_aa: CASSQIEGQPQHF; cdr3_nt: TGTGCCAGCAGCCAAATTGAGGGCCAGCCCCAGCATTTT
d_call: .; cdr3_length: 14; j_call: TRBJ1-1; v_call: TRBV4-2; clone_size: .; cdr3_aa: CASSQGTVNTEAFF; cdr3_nt: TGTGCCAGCAGCCAAGGGACAGTCAACACTGAAGCTTTCTTT
d_call: TRBD2; cdr3_length: 16; j_call: TRBJ2-7; v_call: TRBV4-2; clone_size: .; cdr3_aa: CASSLRASSGSYEQYF; cdr3_nt: TGTGCCAGCAGCCTACGAGCGTCCAGCGGGAGTTACGAGCAGTACTTC
d_call: .; cdr3_length: 14; j_call: TRBJ1-1; v_call: TRBV19; clone_size: few; cdr3_aa: CASSPQGWATEAFF; cdr3_nt: TGTGCCAGTAGTCCACAGGGTTGGGCCACTGAAGCTTTCTTT
d_call: .; cdr3_length: 15; j_call: TRBJ1-1; v_call: TRBV28; clone_size: .; cdr3_aa: CASSLGDRLYFEAFF; cdr3_nt: TGTGCCAGCAGTTTAGGCGACAGGCTATATTTTGAAGCTTTCTTT
d_call: .; cdr3_length: 12; j_call: TRBJ1-2; v_call: TRBV29-1; clone_size: .; cdr3_aa: CSVERGNYGYTF; cdr3_nt: TGCAGCGTTGAAAGGGGTAACTATGGCTACACCTTC
d_call: TRBD1; cdr3_length: 16; j_call: TRBJ1-2; v_call: TRBV27; clone_size: .; cdr3_aa: CASSVRGQGGNYGYTF; cdr3_nt: TGTGCCAGCAGTGTACGGGGACAGGGGGGGAACTATGGCTACACCTTC
d_call: .; cdr3_length: 15; j_call: TRBJ2-7; v_call: TRBV5-6; clone_size: .; cdr3_aa: CASSFGPGESYEQYF; cdr3_nt: TGTGCCAGCAGCTTTGGGCCAGGGGAGTCCTACGAGCAGTACTTC
d_call: TRBD1; cdr3_length: 16; j_call: TRBJ2-1; v_call: TRBV7-3; clone_size: .; cdr3_aa: CASSVGQGERGNEQFF; cdr3_nt: TGTGCCAGCAGCGTAGGACAGGGGGAAAGGGGGAATGAGCAGTTCTTC